One sample yielded the 32 T cell receptor beta chains listed below, sequenced in a study of T cell repertoires in cytomegalovirus infection. MiXCR, run by TCRdb on the reads, gives a single entry per CDR3 protein. The sample shows 150,000 to 200,000 distinct CDR3 sequences, 8% to 10% of them seen only once. Sequencing input: PBMCs. All receptors come from a human donor in good health (CMV status not recorded). Some clones in this sample may be carry-over from other donors' samples.

This clonotype was detected many times. The chain joins TRBV11-2 to TRBJ2-3; perhaps TRBD2 as D (5 bases). Germline V CDR1 and CDR2: SGHAT, FQNNGV. The CDR3 has 14 residues. V was clipped by 5 bases and J by 3 bases, with 12 bases between them. In DNA, the CDR3 is TGTGCCAGCAGCCAGGACTGGAGGACAGATACGCAGTATTTT. It yields the protein CASSQDWRTDTQYF.

V and J are TRBV7-4 and TRBJ2-7, with D perhaps matching TRBD2 (5 bases). The CDR3 covers 14 residues. Germline CDR1 and CDR2: SGHVT and SQSDAQ. Trimming cost V 5 bases and J 3 bases, with 14 bases left between them. The CDR3 region has the DNA TGTGCCAGCAGCGGTATCCAAGGGAGCTACGAGCAGTACTTC. Protein: CASSGIQGSYEQYF.

This clonotype was observed many times. The V gene is TRBV27, the J gene TRBJ1-6, with 11 bases matching TRBD1. V was clipped by 6 bases and J by 8 bases; unmatched bases: 6. Germline V gene sequence: CDR1 MNHEY, CDR2 SMNVEV (reference sequence). The CDR3 is 15 amino acids. Here the CDR3 reads CASSEGQGVYSPLHF. In DNA form, the CDR3 reads TGTGCCAGCAGCGAGGGACAGGGGGTTTATTCACCCCTCCACTTT.

The table lists this clonotype with many counts. This chain connects TRBV7-2 to TRBJ1-1; the D is unclear. This CDR3 region has 12 residues. The V end lost 5 bases, the J end lost 6 bases, and 10 bases lay between the germline ends. Germline CDR1 and CDR2: SGHTA and FQGNSA. DNA of the CDR3: TGTGCCAGCAGCAACTTGGGGTCTGAAGCTTTCTTT. This sequence encodes CASSNLGSEAFF.

This clonotype was recorded many times. The V call is TRBV7-2, the J call TRBJ2-1; D remains ambiguous. V gave up 0 bases and J gave up 8 bases, with 8 bases separating them. The CDR3 loop spans 13 amino acids. Germline V gene sequence: CDR1 SGHTA, CDR2 FQGNSA. Written as DNA, the CDR3 is TGTGCCAGCAGCTTAGCTATCGGCTATGAGCAGTTCTTC. Translation: CASSLAIGYEQFF.

This clonotype was seen at least ten times. The chain employs TRBV7-2 and TRBJ1-6; D is perhaps TRBD1 (5 bases). CDR1 and CDR2 from the germline V gene are SGHTA and FQGNSA. The CDR3 totals 17 residues. Trimming shortened V by 1 base and J by 10 bases, and 20 bases separated the two germline ends. CDR3 DNA sequence: TGTGCCAGCAGCTTAGGAGCTGGCGGGATCGGGGGGTCACCCCTCCACTTT. Protein sequence: CASSLGAGGIGGSPLHF.

This clonotype came up many times. The chain joins TRBV19 to TRBJ2-7, with TRBD2 as a possible D gene (6 bases). The CDR3 runs to 15 residues. Trimming pared 7 bases from V and 2 bases from J, leaving 18 bases between. Germline-derived CDR1 and CDR2 are LNHDA and SQIVND (reference sequence). The CDR3, as DNA: TGTGCCAGTACCACAAGGCGGGGAAATACCTACGAGCAGTACTTC. Its translation: CASTTRRGNTYEQYF.

The chain couples TRBV20-1 to TRBJ2-5; D may be TRBD2 (6 bases). Trimming pared 6 bases from V and 2 bases from J, leaving 16 bases between. The germline V gene encodes CDR1 DFQATT and CDR2 SNEGSKA (reference sequence). The CDR3 contains 14 residues. The CDR3 DNA sequence: TGCAGTGCGGCCTCGGGAGCGGCGCAAGAGACCCAGTACTTC. Amino acids: CSAASGAAQETQYF.

This clonotype was seen many times. CDR3: CASRIPGPGQYF. The CDR3 DNA reads as TGTGCCAGCAGGATCCCAGGGCCCGGGCAGTATTTT. This sequence joins TRBV12-3 or TRBV12-4 and TRBJ2-3, with a weak D call TRBD1 (5 bases). Trimming cost V 6 bases and J 11 bases, with 15 bases left between them. The CDR3 extends over 12 amino acids.

The CDR3 DNA reads as TGTGCCAGCAGGCTACTAGCGGGAGTCGAGCAGTACTTC. This gives the protein CASRLLAGVEQYF. The V call is TRBV28, the J call TRBJ2-7, with 11 bases that match TRBD2. V lost 6 bases and J lost 6; bases outside the gene matches: 4. Germline V gives CDR1 MDHEN, CDR2 SYDVKM. This CDR3 spans 13 amino acids. Using reference TRBV28 and TRBJ2-7 for the parts outside the CDR3, the full variable domain is DVKVTQSSRYLVKRTGEKVFLECVQDMDHENMFWYRQDPGLGLRLIYFSYDVKMKEKGDIPEGYSVSREKKERFSLILESASTNQTSMYLCASRLLAGVEQYFGPGTRLTVT.

At least ten counts were recorded for this clonotype. This chain connects TRBV7-2 to TRBJ1-1; D unresolved. V lost 4 bases to trimming and J lost 0 bases, with 12 bases between them. CDR1 and CDR2 from the germline V gene are SGHTA and FQGNSA. This CDR3 is 15 amino acids long. CDR3 sequence (DNA): TGTGCCAGCAGCTCCCCCGGGGTTATGAACACTGAAGCTTTCTTT. Translated, it gives CASSSPGVMNTEAFF.

This clonotype was detected ten times or more. The gene calls are TRBV7-9 and TRBJ2-4; D possibly corresponds to TRBD1 (5 bases). This CDR3 is built from 16 residues. Germline CDR1 and CDR2: SEHNR and FQNEAQ (reference sequence). The V and J ends lost 2 bases and 3 bases respectively, with 14 bases between them. Here the CDR3 reads CASSLKQGEGKNIQYF. The CDR3 nucleotides read TGTGCCAGCAGCTTAAAGCAGGGCGAAGGCAAAAACATTCAGTACTTC.

In its sample, this clonotype was seen a few times. This chain connects TRBV25-1 to TRBJ2-7, with 8 bases identical to TRBD1. There are 14 residues in the CDR3. Germline CDR1 MGHDK, CDR2 SYGVNS. V gave up 3 bases and J gave up 3 bases; unmatched junction bases: 4. The CDR3 nucleotides read TGTGCCAGCAGTGAGACCGGGACAGGCTACGAGCAGTACTTC. Protein product: CASSETGTGYEQYF.

This clonotype was counted only a few times. The CDR3 DNA is TGTGCCAGCTCAGGTACCTCAGGGACCTACGAGCAGTACTTC. Its translation: CASSGTSGTYEQYF. The V call is TRBV18, the J call TRBJ2-7, with a possible D match to TRBD1 (5 bases). Trimming took 5 bases from V and 2 from J, leaving 13 bases between them. This CDR3 region has 14 residues. Germline V CDR1 and CDR2: KGHSH, LQKENI.

CDR3 loop: CASRNWAYEQYF. CDR3 in DNA: TGTGCCAGCAGAAATTGGGCCTACGAGCAGTACTTC. The rearrangement links TRBV6-2 or TRBV6-3 to TRBJ2-7; D gene unclear. CDR1 and CDR2 (germline): MNHEY, SVGEGT. The CDR3 runs to 12 residues. The germline V and J ends were trimmed by 6 bases and 2 bases, with 8 bases remaining between them.

The sample holds many counts of this clonotype. This sequence joins TRBV14 and TRBJ1-2, with D tentatively TRBD1 (5 bases). Deletions cut 1 base from V and 7 bases from J, with 13 bases between. From germline, CDR1 is SGHDN and CDR2 FVKESK. This CDR3 contains 14 residues. The CDR3 loop is CASSQVGQGAGYTF. The CDR3 region has the DNA TGTGCCAGCAGCCAAGTTGGGCAGGGTGCTGGCTACACCTTC.

There are many counts of this clonotype. This chain connects TRBV7-2 to TRBJ2-1; a weak D match, TRBD2 (6 bases). Per the germline V gene, CDR1 is SGHTA and CDR2 is FQGNSA. V lost 3 bases to trimming and J lost 15 bases, with 18 bases between them. The CDR3 runs to 13 residues. CDR3 coding DNA: TGTGCCAGCAGCTTCAGTATTCGGGAGCATTTGTTCTTC. The encoded protein is CASSFSIREHLFF. Complete variable domain (other parts from reference TRBV7-2 and TRBJ2-1): GAGVSQSPSNKVTEKGKDVELRCDPISGHTALYWYRQSLGQGLEFLIYFQGNSAPDKSGLPSDRFSAERTGGSVSTLTIQRTQQEDSAVYLCASSFSIREHLFFGPGTRLTVL.

The CDR3 region has the DNA TGCGCCAGCAGCCAAGATCCGGTACAGTATGGCTACACCTTC. This gives the protein CASSQDPVQYGYTF. The chain is built from TRBV4-3 and TRBJ1-2; D ambiguous. Germline V gene sequence: CDR1 LGHNA, CDR2 YSLEER. CDR3 length: 14 residues. V was clipped by 0 bases and J by 5 bases, with 10 bases between them.

The table lists this clonotype with a few counts. J is TRBJ2-7 and V is TRBV14; perhaps TRBD2 as D (6 bases). CDR1 is SGHDN, CDR2 FVKESK, per germline. The CDR3 is made up of 17 amino acids. Between the trimmed V and J ends, which lost 0 bases and 4 bases, there was a span of 19 bases. In nucleotides, the CDR3 is TGTGCCAGCAGCCAAGATCACGATGTGCCCGGGGGATACGAGCAGTACTTC. This codes for CASSQDHDVPGGYEQYF.

This clonotype has ten or more counts. The CDR3 sequence is CASPGAEYSYNSPLHF. The CDR3 coding sequence is TGTGCCAGCCCGGGGGCCGAGTACTCCTATAATTCACCCCTCCACTTT. The chain uses TRBV14 and TRBJ1-6; maybe TRBD1 (6 bases). Trimming left V 8 bases short and J 0 bases short, with 14 bases between. Per germline, CDR1 SGHDN and CDR2 FVKESK. The CDR3 is made up of 16 amino acids.

This clonotype occurred a few times. This chain joins TRBV15 and TRBJ2-1, with 8 positions matching TRBD1. Germline CDR1 reads LNHNV; CDR2 reads YYDKDF (reference sequence). This CDR3 has 16 residues. The V and J ends lost 0 bases and 10 bases, in that order; junction bases with no gene match: 11. The CDR3 DNA is TGTGCCACCAGCAGAGATCCGACAGGGGCCGGCGGGGAGCAGTTCTTC. Protein product: CATSRDPTGAGGEQFF.

This clonotype was recorded many times. J is TRBJ1-6 and V is TRBV27; 7 nucleotides align to TRBD1. The J segment lost 7 bases and the V segment lost 10 bases, leaving 7 bases of the junction unmatched. The CDR3 covers 13 residues. CDR1 MNHEY and CDR2 SMNVEV come from the germline V gene (reference sequence). The CDR3 reads CATTGTDNSPLHF. CDR3 sequence (DNA): TGTGCCACCACCGGGACAGACAATTCACCCCTCCACTTT.

This clonotype was observed at least ten times. V and J are TRBV7-2 and TRBJ1-1; TRBD1 agrees at 7 bases. This CDR3 has 16 residues. The trim removed 5 bases at V and 0 bases at J, leaving 9 bases unmatched. The germline V gene encodes CDR1 SGHTA and CDR2 FQGNSA. CDR3 nucleotides: TGTGCCAGCAGCCACGGTGGGACAGCCTTGAACACTGAAGCTTTCTTT. Translating gives CASSHGGTALNTEAFF.

This clonotype was seen ten or more times. The V and J genes are TRBV7-9 and TRBJ2-1, with D perhaps TRBD1 (6 bases). The ends were cut back, 1 base at V and 11 bases at J, with 18 bases in the middle. CDR1 and CDR2 (germline): SEHNR, FQNEAQ (reference sequence). There are 15 residues in the CDR3. The CDR3 DNA sequence: TGTGCCAGCAGCTTAGACCCGTGGGGCCGGGACAAGCAGTTCTTC. Protein product: CASSLDPWGRDKQFF.

This clonotype has only a few counts. J is TRBJ2-3 and V is TRBV29-1; TRBD2 agrees at 8 bases. The trim removed 3 bases at V and 4 bases at J, leaving 9 bases unmatched. There are 15 residues in the CDR3. The germline CDR1 and CDR2 sequences are SQVTM and ANQGSEA. The CDR3 here is CSVDPSTSVADTQYF. The DNA for the CDR3 is TGCAGCGTTGATCCCTCGACTAGCGTGGCAGATACGCAGTATTTT.

In this sample, this clonotype turned up many times. The chain is built from TRBV7-8 and TRBJ1-5, with D perhaps matching TRBD1 (5 bases). Trimming pared 5 bases from V and 0 bases from J, leaving 14 bases between. Germline V gene lookup returns CDR1 SGHVS and CDR2 FQNEAQ. CDR3 length: 16 amino acids. The CDR3: CASSAGSRVSNQPQHF. The CDR3 nucleotides are TGTGCCAGCAGCGCAGGCAGCAGGGTTAGCAATCAGCCCCAGCATTTT.

The chain has TRBV2 and TRBJ2-2; maybe TRBD1 (5 bases). CDR1 is SNHLY, CDR2 FYNNEI, per germline. The CDR3 is 14 amino acids. Trimming stripped 7 bases from V and 2 bases from J, with 11 bases between. CDR3 in amino acids: CASTRTFNTGELFF. The CDR3 region has the DNA TGTGCCAGCACCAGGACATTTAACACCGGGGAGCTGTTTTTT.

The rearrangement joins TRBV25-1 to TRBJ2-5, with 10 bases identical to TRBD2. This CDR3 spans 14 amino acids. In germline, CDR1 is MGHDK, CDR2 SYGVNS. The V gene end was trimmed by 7 bases and the J gene end by 3 bases; junction bases not matched to a gene: 5. Here the CDR3 reads CASNGGLAEETQYF. CDR3 DNA sequence: TGTGCCAGCAATGGAGGACTAGCGGAAGAGACCCAGTACTTC.

In this sample, this clonotype turned up many times. V gene TRBV7-2 combines with J gene TRBJ1-5; no clear D gene. V was pared by 5 bases and J by 3 bases, with 5 bases between. Germline CDR1 is SGHTA and CDR2 is FQGNSA. This CDR3 has 12 amino acids. This chain's CDR3 is CASSAPNQPQHF. The CDR3 nucleotides are TGTGCCAGCAGCGCACCCAATCAGCCCCAGCATTTT.

The table lists this clonotype with a few counts. The chain combines TRBV14 with TRBJ2-7; possibly TRBD2 for D (5 bases). With 3 bases removed from V and 3 bases from J, the gap between germline ends came to 6 bases. The CDR3 extends over 12 amino acids. Germline V gene data show CDR1 as SGHDN and CDR2 as FVKESK. The CDR3 DNA reads as TGTGCCAGCAGCCACGGGATCTACGAGCAGTACTTC. Amino acids: CASSHGIYEQYF.

In this sample, this clonotype turned up a few times. This chain links TRBV7-6 with TRBJ2-3; TRBD1 is a possible D gene (6 bases). This CDR3 spans 14 amino acids. CDR1 is SGHVS and CDR2 is FNYEAQ in the germline V gene. The V gene lost 5 bases and the J gene lost 2 bases, with 11 bases spanning the gap. The CDR3 coding sequence is TGTGCCAGCAGCCCTCGGGACAACACAGATACGCAGTATTTT. It translates to CASSPRDNTDTQYF.

CDR3 region: CASSEDPALEKLFF. CDR3 nucleotide sequence: TGTGCCAGCAGTGAGGACCCCGCGTTAGAAAAACTGTTTTTT. V usage is TRBV28 and J usage is TRBJ1-4; D call uncertain. Trimming pared 5 bases from V and 8 bases from J, leaving 15 bases between. This CDR3 region has 14 residues. Germline V CDR1 and CDR2: MDHEN, SYDVKM.